Listed below are T cell receptor beta chains from one sample, sequenced in a study of T cell responses to AZD1222 COVID-19 vaccine. This table comes from immunoSEQ multiplex PCR, and its TCRdb copy is limited to in-frame clones, with some not included. Of nearly 110,000 clones in the sample, 75% to 95% are singletons; the top ten hold around 6.6%. This specimen consisted of peripheral blood, obtained 28 days after the second AZD1222 dose. The receptor source for this set is an adult who received the AZD1222 COVID-19 vaccine. CDR3s include the opening cysteine and the closing phenylalanine or tryptophan. Each record gives: D gene, V gene, J gene, clone size, CDR3 protein, CDR3 DNA. A D gene is named only where the DNA matches it firmly. Clone size is given for some rows only: seen once, a few or many times, or a class if the clone is expanded.

D gene: NA; V gene: TRBV30; J gene: TRBJ2-7; clone size: NA; CDR3 protein: CAWSSGAGFYEQYF; CDR3 DNA: TGTGCCTGGAGTTCCGGGGCAGGGTTCTACGAGCAGTACTTC
D gene: NA; V gene: TRBV12-3/TRBV12-4; J gene: TRBJ2-2; clone size: NA; CDR3 protein: CASSYFGELFF; CDR3 DNA: TGTGCCAGCAGCTACTTCGGGGAGCTGTTTTTT
D gene: NA; V gene: TRBV2; J gene: TRBJ2-7; clone size: NA; CDR3 protein: CASSLQGGGYEQYF; CDR3 DNA: TGTGCCAGCAGTCTACAGGGCGGGGGCTACGAGCAGTACTTC
D gene: NA; V gene: TRBV18; J gene: TRBJ2-2; clone size: NA; CDR3 protein: CASSPETFSEANTGELFF; CDR3 DNA: TGTGCCAGCTCACCAGAAACCTTTTCAGAAGCGAACACCGGGGAGCTGTTTTTT
D gene: TRBD2; V gene: TRBV3-1/TRBV3-2; J gene: TRBJ2-7; clone size: NA; CDR3 protein: CASSQDLSGGRAEQYF; CDR3 DNA: TGTGCCAGCAGCCAAGATTTGAGCGGGGGGCGGGCGGAGCAGTACTTC
D gene: NA; V gene: TRBV2; J gene: TRBJ2-4; clone size: NA; CDR3 protein: CASSEEKPKNIQYF; CDR3 DNA: TGTGCCAGCAGTGAAGAAAAGCCCAAAAACATTCAGTACTTC
D gene: NA; V gene: TRBV5-1; J gene: TRBJ1-1; clone size: NA; CDR3 protein: CASSLEGRGTEAFF; CDR3 DNA: TGCGCCAGCAGCTTGGAAGGGCGAGGCACTGAAGCTTTCTTT
D gene: NA; V gene: TRBV14; J gene: TRBJ1-2; clone size: NA; CDR3 protein: CASSPPGLANYGYTF; CDR3 DNA: TGTGCCAGCAGCCCCCCGGGGCTGGCTAACTATGGCTACACCTTC
D gene: NA; V gene: TRBV5-6; J gene: TRBJ1-2; clone size: NA; CDR3 protein: CASSFQGTGYGYTF; CDR3 DNA: TGTGCCAGCAGCTTCCAGGGGACTGGCTATGGCTACACCTTC
D gene: TRBD2; V gene: TRBV9; J gene: TRBJ2-3; clone size: NA; CDR3 protein: CASSVDPSGGTTDTQYF; CDR3 DNA: TGTGCCAGCAGCGTAGATCCTAGCGGGGGGACCACAGATACGCAGTATTTT
D gene: TRBD2; V gene: TRBV3-1/TRBV3-2; J gene: TRBJ2-1; clone size: few; CDR3 protein: CASSHLAGGSYNEQFF; CDR3 DNA: TGTGCCAGCAGCCACTTAGCGGGAGGGTCCTACAATGAGCAGTTCTTC
D gene: NA; V gene: TRBV28; J gene: TRBJ2-7; clone size: NA; CDR3 protein: CASSLWGGPGTYEQYF; CDR3 DNA: TGTGCCAGCAGTTTATGGGGCGGCCCGGGGACGTACGAGCAGTACTTC
D gene: TRBD2; V gene: TRBV4-3; J gene: TRBJ2-3; clone size: NA; CDR3 protein: CASSPLAGGTDTQYF; CDR3 DNA: TGCGCCAGCAGCCCACTAGCGGGAGGCACAGATACGCAGTATTTT
D gene: NA; V gene: TRBV28; J gene: TRBJ1-5; clone size: NA; CDR3 protein: CASSSGSQPQHF; CDR3 DNA: TGTGCCAGCAGTTCCGGATCCCAGCCCCAGCATTTT
D gene: TRBD1; V gene: TRBV15; J gene: TRBJ1-2; clone size: NA; CDR3 protein: CATSRQGDGYTF; CDR3 DNA: TGTGCCACCAGCAGACAGGGGGACGGCTACACCTTC
D gene: NA; V gene: TRBV12-3/TRBV12-4; J gene: TRBJ2-7; clone size: NA; CDR3 protein: CASSLGDYEQYF; CDR3 DNA: TGTGCCAGCAGTTTAGGGGACTACGAGCAGTACTTC
D gene: NA; V gene: TRBV19; J gene: TRBJ1-2; clone size: NA; CDR3 protein: CASSIGGGYTF; CDR3 DNA: TGTGCCAGTAGTATAGGGGGTGGCTACACCTTC
D gene: NA; V gene: TRBV18; J gene: TRBJ2-2; clone size: once; CDR3 protein: CASSQTGNTGELFF; CDR3 DNA: TGTGCCAGCTCCCAGACAGGGAACACCGGGGAGCTGTTTTTT
D gene: NA; V gene: TRBV24-1; J gene: TRBJ2-2; clone size: once; CDR3 protein: CATSDADSANTGELFF; CDR3 DNA: TGTGCCACCAGTGACGCCGACAGCGCGAACACCGGGGAGCTGTTTTTT
D gene: NA; V gene: TRBV6-5; J gene: TRBJ1-2; clone size: NA; CDR3 protein: CASTPGAHNYGYTF; CDR3 DNA: TGTGCCAGCACCCCAGGGGCCCATAACTATGGCTACACCTTC
D gene: NA; V gene: TRBV30; J gene: TRBJ1-1; clone size: NA; CDR3 protein: CAWTLGGANTEAFF; CDR3 DNA: TGTGCCTGGACCCTCGGGGGGGCGAACACTGAAGCTTTCTTT
D gene: NA; V gene: TRBV29-1; J gene: TRBJ2-7; clone size: NA; CDR3 protein: CSVTGPTYEQYF; CDR3 DNA: TGCAGCGTCACAGGGCCGACCTACGAGCAGTACTTC
D gene: TRBD1; V gene: TRBV2; J gene: TRBJ1-5; clone size: NA; CDR3 protein: CASSGQGLQNQPQHF; CDR3 DNA: TGTGCCAGCTCAGGACAGGGCTTACAGAATCAGCCCCAGCATTTT
D gene: TRBD1; V gene: TRBV7-9; J gene: TRBJ2-5; clone size: NA; CDR3 protein: CASSPTGGEETQYF; CDR3 DNA: TGTGCCAGCAGCCCGACAGGGGGGGAAGAGACCCAGTACTTC
D gene: TRBD1; V gene: TRBV7-8; J gene: TRBJ1-3; clone size: NA; CDR3 protein: CASSRDSIGNTIYF; CDR3 DNA: TGTGCCAGCAGCCGGGACAGTATTGGAAACACCATATATTTT
D gene: NA; V gene: TRBV7-9; J gene: TRBJ1-1; clone size: NA; CDR3 protein: CASSIGRRNTEAFF; CDR3 DNA: TGTGCCAGCAGCATAGGAAGGAGGAACACTGAAGCTTTCTTT
D gene: NA; V gene: TRBV7-2; J gene: TRBJ1-1; clone size: NA; CDR3 protein: CASSFWGNTEAFF; CDR3 DNA: TGTGCCAGCAGCTTTTGGGGTAACACTGAAGCTTTCTTT
D gene: NA; V gene: TRBV5-5; J gene: TRBJ2-7; clone size: NA; CDR3 protein: CASSWTPSYEQYF; CDR3 DNA: TGTGCCAGCAGCTGGACACCCTCCTACGAGCAGTACTTC
D gene: NA; V gene: TRBV20-1; J gene: TRBJ1-1; clone size: NA; CDR3 protein: CSASTGGTEAFF; CDR3 DNA: TGCAGTGCTAGTACAGGTGGGACTGAAGCTTTCTTT
D gene: NA; V gene: TRBV19; J gene: TRBJ2-1; clone size: NA; CDR3 protein: CASSKTMTAYNEQFF; CDR3 DNA: TGTGCCAGTAGTAAGACTATGACGGCCTACAATGAGCAGTTCTTC
D gene: TRBD1; V gene: TRBV29-1; J gene: TRBJ2-3; clone size: NA; CDR3 protein: CSVDPTGGATDTQYF; CDR3 DNA: TGCAGCGTTGATCCTACAGGGGGTGCGACAGATACGCAGTATTTT
D gene: NA; V gene: TRBV10-3; J gene: TRBJ1-6; clone size: NA; CDR3 protein: CAISVGDGNSPLHF; CDR3 DNA: TGTGCCATCAGTGTTGGGGACGGTAATTCACCCCTCCACTTT
D gene: NA; V gene: TRBV7-9; J gene: TRBJ1-1; clone size: NA; CDR3 protein: CASRRDKLQAFF; CDR3 DNA: TGTGCCAGCAGACGGGACAAATTACAAGCTTTCTTT
D gene: TRBD1; V gene: TRBV7-8; J gene: TRBJ2-4; clone size: NA; CDR3 protein: CASSPDRGNIQYF; CDR3 DNA: TGTGCCAGCAGCCCGGACAGGGGGAACATTCAGTACTTC
D gene: TRBD1; V gene: TRBV7-6; J gene: TRBJ2-7; clone size: NA; CDR3 protein: CASSHIYRGTGEQYF; CDR3 DNA: TGTGCCAGCAGCCATATTTACAGGGGAACAGGCGAGCAGTACTTC
D gene: NA; V gene: TRBV5-1; J gene: TRBJ1-2; clone size: NA; CDR3 protein: CASSHGVGYTF; CDR3 DNA: TGCGCCAGCAGCCACGGGGTTGGCTACACCTTC
D gene: TRBD2; V gene: TRBV9; J gene: TRBJ2-1; clone size: once; CDR3 protein: CASSVGTSGYNEQFF; CDR3 DNA: TGTGCCAGCAGCGTGGGGACTAGCGGTTACAATGAGCAGTTCTTC
D gene: TRBD1; V gene: TRBV6-5; J gene: TRBJ1-2; clone size: once; CDR3 protein: CASSYSDRVKYGYTF; CDR3 DNA: TGTGCCAGCAGTTACTCTGACAGGGTGAAGTATGGCTACACCTTC
D gene: NA; V gene: TRBV3-1/TRBV3-2; J gene: TRBJ1-2; clone size: NA; CDR3 protein: CASSQVSSYYGYTF; CDR3 DNA: TGTGCCAGCAGCCAAGTGAGCAGCTACTATGGCTACACCTTC
D gene: NA; V gene: TRBV25-1; J gene: TRBJ2-3; clone size: NA; CDR3 protein: CASSSGNTDTQYF; CDR3 DNA: TGTGCCAGCAGTTCAGGGAACACAGATACGCAGTATTTT
D gene: NA; V gene: TRBV3-1/TRBV3-2; J gene: TRBJ1-2; clone size: NA; CDR3 protein: CASSPLRGRGYTF; CDR3 DNA: TGTGCCAGCAGCCCCCTTCGAGGTCGAGGCTACACCTTC
D gene: NA; V gene: TRBV10-3; J gene: TRBJ2-5; clone size: NA; CDR3 protein: CAIKAARREQETQYF; CDR3 DNA: TGTGCCATCAAAGCAGCAAGAAGAGAGCAAGAGACCCAGTACTTC
D gene: TRBD1; V gene: TRBV27; J gene: TRBJ1-6; clone size: NA; CDR3 protein: CASSYRGASPLHF; CDR3 DNA: TGTGCCAGCAGTTACAGGGGGGCTTCACCCCTCCACTTT
D gene: NA; V gene: TRBV6-5; J gene: TRBJ2-5; clone size: NA; CDR3 protein: CASSLAGKTQYF; CDR3 DNA: TGTGCCAGCAGCCTCGCAGGGAAGACCCAGTACTTC
D gene: TRBD1; V gene: TRBV5-1; J gene: TRBJ2-5; clone size: NA; CDR3 protein: CASSLAGTGERETQYF; CDR3 DNA: TGCGCCAGCAGCTTGGCCGGGACAGGGGAAAGAGAGACCCAGTACTTC
D gene: NA; V gene: TRBV7-2; J gene: TRBJ2-1; clone size: few; CDR3 protein: CASGIGNPHPEQFF; CDR3 DNA: TGTGCCAGCGGTATAGGGAACCCCCACCCCGAGCAGTTCTTC
D gene: NA; V gene: TRBV27; J gene: TRBJ1-2; clone size: NA; CDR3 protein: CASSLTGNYGYTF; CDR3 DNA: TGTGCCAGCAGTTTAACAGGGAACTATGGCTACACCTTC